This T cell receptor (beta chain) was captured by sequencing in a study of T cells in Graves' hyperthyroidism and ophthalmopathy. A Clinical Activity Score of at least 3, a NOSPECS grade of at least 4 and a duration under 3 months were recorded in the ophthalmopathy patients. Any patient presenting with uncontrolled infection, other autoimmune disease, pregnancy or lactation was left out. Each diagnosis was grounded in clinical symptoms, serum thyroxine and TRAb, thyroid ultrasound, and orbital computed tomography. RNA transcripts served as the template for amplifying TCR beta CDR3 regions. With the HTBI primer set, the TCR CDR3 went through a first round of RT-PCR. Using its own MiXCR run on the multiplex PCR reads, TCRdb lists one record per CDR3 protein. Of about 410,000 distinct CDR3 sequences in the sample, roughly 15% are singletons; the top ten hold around 19%. The sequencing input was blood. The clonotype originates from a woman aged 25 to 39 with Graves' ophthalmopathy.

CDR3: CASSPPPPSGGADTQYF. The CDR3 bases are TGTGCCAGCAGTCCCCCACCCCCTAGCGGGGGTGCAGATACGCAGTATTTT. The chain uses TRBV28 and TRBJ2-3; TRBD2 aligns across 10 bases. Unmatched junction bases numbered 12, after V lost 5 bases and J lost 4 bases. The CDR3 is 17 residues long. Germline CDR1 and CDR2: MDHEN and SYDVKM.